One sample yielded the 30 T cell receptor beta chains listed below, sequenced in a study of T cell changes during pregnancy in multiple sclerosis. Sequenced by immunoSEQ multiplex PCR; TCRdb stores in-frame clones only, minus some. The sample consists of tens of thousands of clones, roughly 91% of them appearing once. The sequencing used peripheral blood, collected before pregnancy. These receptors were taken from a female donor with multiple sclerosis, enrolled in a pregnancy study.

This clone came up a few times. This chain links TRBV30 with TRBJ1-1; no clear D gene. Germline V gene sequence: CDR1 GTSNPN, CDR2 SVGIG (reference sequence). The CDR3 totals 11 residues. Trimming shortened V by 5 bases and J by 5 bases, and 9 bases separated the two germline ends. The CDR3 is CAWGIVTEAFF. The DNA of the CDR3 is TGTGCCTGGGGCATTGTAACTGAAGCTTTCTTT.

In DNA form, the CDR3 reads TGTGCCAGCAGCCAAGGACAGGACGGTAAAGAGACCCAGTACTTC. Translating it yields CASSQGQDGKETQYF. The chain carries TRBV4-2 and TRBJ2-5, with D possibly matching TRBD1 (6 bases). The CDR3 totals 15 residues. Per the germline V gene, CDR1 is LGHNA and CDR2 is YNFKEQ. Between the trimmed V and J ends, which lost 1 base and 3 bases, there was a span of 12 bases.

As DNA, the CDR3 is TGTGCCAGCAGCTTATCCAGCGGGGGGGCTTATGAGCAGTTCTTC. This encodes CASSLSSGGAYEQFF. J is TRBJ2-1 and V is TRBV11-1, with 10 positions matching TRBD2. Germline CDR1 reads SGHAT; CDR2 reads FQDESV (reference sequence). The CDR3 runs to 15 residues. V shed 2 bases, J shed 8 bases, and the junction held 6 bases outside the gene matches.

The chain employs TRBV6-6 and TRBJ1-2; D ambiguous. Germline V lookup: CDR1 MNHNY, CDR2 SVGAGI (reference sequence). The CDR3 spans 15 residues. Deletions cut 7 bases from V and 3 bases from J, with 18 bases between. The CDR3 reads CASILGPIEDYGYTF. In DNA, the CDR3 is TGTGCCAGCATCCTCGGCCCGATCGAGGACTATGGCTACACCTTC.

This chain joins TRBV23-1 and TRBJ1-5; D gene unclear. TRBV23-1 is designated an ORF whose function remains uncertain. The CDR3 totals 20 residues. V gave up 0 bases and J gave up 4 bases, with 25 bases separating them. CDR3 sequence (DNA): TGCGCCAGCAGTCAATCGATCCGGGATCCTAAAGCGGGCCCAAATCAGCCCCAGCATTTT. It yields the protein CASSQSIRDPKAGPNQPQHF.

Here the CDR3 reads CASGNSGGAYEQYF. DNA of the CDR3: TGTGCCAGCGGAAATAGCGGGGGGGCCTACGAGCAGTACTTC. This chain joins TRBV6-5 and TRBJ2-7; TRBD2 matches 11 bases. The CDR3 has 14 residues. Germline assignment: CDR1 MNHEY and CDR2 SVGAGI. V shed 8 bases, J shed 2 bases, and the junction held 5 bases outside the gene matches.

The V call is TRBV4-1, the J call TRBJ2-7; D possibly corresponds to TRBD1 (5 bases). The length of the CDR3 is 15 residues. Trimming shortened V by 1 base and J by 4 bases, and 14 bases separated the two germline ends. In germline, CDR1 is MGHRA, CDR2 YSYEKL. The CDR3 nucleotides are TGCGCCAGCAGCCAAGTTTTGACAGTTGCTTACGAGCAGTACTTC. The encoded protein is CASSQVLTVAYEQYF.

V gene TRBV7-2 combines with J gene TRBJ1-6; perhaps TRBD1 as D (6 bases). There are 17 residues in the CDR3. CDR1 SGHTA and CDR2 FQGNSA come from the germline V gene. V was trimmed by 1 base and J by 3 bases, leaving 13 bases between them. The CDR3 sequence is CASSLDRGAYYNSPLHF. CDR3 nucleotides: TGTGCCAGCAGCTTAGATCGGGGGGCCTACTATAATTCACCCCTCCACTTT.

As DNA, the CDR3 is TGTGCCATCAGTATTAGCGGGGCGGGCACCGGGGAGCTGTTTTTT. Protein sequence: CAISISGAGTGELFF. The chain recombines TRBV10-3 with TRBJ2-2, with TRBD2 identical over 8 bases. The CDR3 contains 15 residues. V lost 5 bases, J lost 4 bases, and 6 bases stayed unmatched. Per germline, CDR1 ENHRY and CDR2 SYGVKD.

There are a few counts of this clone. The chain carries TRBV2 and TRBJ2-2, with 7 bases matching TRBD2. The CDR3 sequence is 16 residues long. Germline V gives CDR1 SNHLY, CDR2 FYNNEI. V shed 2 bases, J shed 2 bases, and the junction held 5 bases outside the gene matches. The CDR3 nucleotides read TGTGCCAGCAGTGAACGGGCGGGGGTTAACACCGGGGAGCTGTTTTTT. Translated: CASSERAGVNTGELFF.

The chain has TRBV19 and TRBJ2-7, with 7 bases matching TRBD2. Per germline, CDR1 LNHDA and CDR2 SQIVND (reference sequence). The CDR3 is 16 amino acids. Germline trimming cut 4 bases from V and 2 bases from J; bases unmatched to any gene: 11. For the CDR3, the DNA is TGTGCCAGTAGTACTGCGACTAGCCCCCTCGCCTACGAGCAGTACTTC. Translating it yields CASSTATSPLAYEQYF.

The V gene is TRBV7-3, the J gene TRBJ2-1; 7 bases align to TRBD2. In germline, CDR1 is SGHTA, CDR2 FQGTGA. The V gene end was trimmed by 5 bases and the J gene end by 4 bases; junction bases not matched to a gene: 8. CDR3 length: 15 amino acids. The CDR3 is CASSLASGLYNEQFF. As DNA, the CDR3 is TGTGCCAGCAGCCTCGCTAGCGGACTGTACAATGAGCAGTTCTTC.

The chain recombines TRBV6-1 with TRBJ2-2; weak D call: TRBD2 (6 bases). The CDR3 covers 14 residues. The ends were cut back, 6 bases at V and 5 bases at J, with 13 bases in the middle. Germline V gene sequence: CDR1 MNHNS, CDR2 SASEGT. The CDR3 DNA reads TGTGCCAGCAGGCGATTGGGGAGGACCGGGGAGCTGTTTTTT. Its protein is CASRRLGRTGELFF.

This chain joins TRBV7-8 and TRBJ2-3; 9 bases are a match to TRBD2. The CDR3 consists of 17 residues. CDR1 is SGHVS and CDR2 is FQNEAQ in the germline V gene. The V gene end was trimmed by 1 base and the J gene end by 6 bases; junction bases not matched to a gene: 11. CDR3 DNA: TGTGCCAGCAGCTTAGGGGGTAGCGGGGGCCTCTGGGATACGCAGTATTTT. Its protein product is CASSLGGSGGLWDTQYF.

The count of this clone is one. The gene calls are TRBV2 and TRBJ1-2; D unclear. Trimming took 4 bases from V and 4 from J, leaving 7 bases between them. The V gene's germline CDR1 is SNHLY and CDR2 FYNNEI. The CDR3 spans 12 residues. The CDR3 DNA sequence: TGTGCCAGCAGTGGAGGGTTCTATGGCTACACCTTC. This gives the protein CASSGGFYGYTF.

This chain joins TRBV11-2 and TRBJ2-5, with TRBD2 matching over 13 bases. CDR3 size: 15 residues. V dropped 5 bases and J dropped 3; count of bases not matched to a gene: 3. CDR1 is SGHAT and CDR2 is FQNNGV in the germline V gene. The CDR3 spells CASSPGLAGEETQYF. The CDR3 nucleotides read TGTGCCAGCAGCCCAGGACTAGCGGGGGAAGAGACCCAGTACTTC.

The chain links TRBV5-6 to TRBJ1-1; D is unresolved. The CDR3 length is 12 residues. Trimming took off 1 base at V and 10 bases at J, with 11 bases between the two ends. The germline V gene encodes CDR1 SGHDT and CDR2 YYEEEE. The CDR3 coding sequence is TGTGCCAGCAGCTTGCGGAGGAGAGGAGCTTTCTTT. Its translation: CASSLRRRGAFF.

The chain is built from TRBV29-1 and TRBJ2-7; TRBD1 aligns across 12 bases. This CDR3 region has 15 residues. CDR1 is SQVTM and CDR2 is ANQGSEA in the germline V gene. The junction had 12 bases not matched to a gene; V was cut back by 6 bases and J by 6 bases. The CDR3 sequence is CSVGRDRGQRTEQYF. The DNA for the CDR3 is TGCAGCGTGGGCCGGGACAGGGGGCAAAGGACCGAGCAGTACTTC.

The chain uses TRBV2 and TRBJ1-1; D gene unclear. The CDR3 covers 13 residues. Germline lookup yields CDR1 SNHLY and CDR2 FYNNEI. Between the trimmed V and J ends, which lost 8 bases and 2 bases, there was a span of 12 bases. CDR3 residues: CASQPNINTEAFF. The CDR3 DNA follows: TGTGCCAGCCAACCAAACATTAACACTGAAGCTTTCTTT.

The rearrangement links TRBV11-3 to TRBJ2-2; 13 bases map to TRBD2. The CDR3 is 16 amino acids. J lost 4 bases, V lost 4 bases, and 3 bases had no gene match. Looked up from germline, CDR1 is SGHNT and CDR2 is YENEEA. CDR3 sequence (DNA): TGTGCCAGCAGCTCCAGGACTAGCGGGGGCACCGGGGAGCTGTTTTTT. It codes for CASSSRTSGGTGELFF.

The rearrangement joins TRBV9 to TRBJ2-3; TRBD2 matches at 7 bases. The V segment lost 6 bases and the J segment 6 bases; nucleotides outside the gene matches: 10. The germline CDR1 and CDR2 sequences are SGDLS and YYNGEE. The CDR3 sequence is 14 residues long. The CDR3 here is CASTAGGTVDTQYF. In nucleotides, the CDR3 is TGTGCCAGCACCGCCGGGGGGACGGTTGATACGCAGTATTTT.

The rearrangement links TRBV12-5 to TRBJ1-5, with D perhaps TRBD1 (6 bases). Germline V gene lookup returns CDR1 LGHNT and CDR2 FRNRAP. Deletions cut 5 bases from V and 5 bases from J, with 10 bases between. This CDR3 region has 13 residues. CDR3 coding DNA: TGTGCTAGTGGTCCCCCAGGGGATCAGCCCCAGCATTTT. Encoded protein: CASGPPGDQPQHF.

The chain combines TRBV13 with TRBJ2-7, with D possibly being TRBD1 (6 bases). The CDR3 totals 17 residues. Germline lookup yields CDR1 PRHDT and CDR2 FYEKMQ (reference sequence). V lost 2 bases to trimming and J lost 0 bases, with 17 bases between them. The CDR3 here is CASSLYNREHGSYEQYF. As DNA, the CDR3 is TGTGCCAGCAGCTTATATAACAGGGAACATGGCTCCTACGAGCAGTACTTC.

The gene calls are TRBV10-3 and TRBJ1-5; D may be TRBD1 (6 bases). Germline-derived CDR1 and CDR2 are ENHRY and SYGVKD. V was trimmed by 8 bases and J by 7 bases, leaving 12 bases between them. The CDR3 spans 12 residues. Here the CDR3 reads CAIGGANQPQHF. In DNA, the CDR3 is TGTGCCATCGGGGGGGCCAACCAGCCCCAGCATTTT.

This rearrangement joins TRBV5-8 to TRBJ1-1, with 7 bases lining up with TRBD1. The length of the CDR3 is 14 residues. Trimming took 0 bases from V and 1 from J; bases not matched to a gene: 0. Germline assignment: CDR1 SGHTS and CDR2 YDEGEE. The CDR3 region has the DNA TGTGCCAGCAGCTTGGGGACAGGGAACACTGAAGCTTTCTTT. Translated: CASSLGTGNTEAFF.

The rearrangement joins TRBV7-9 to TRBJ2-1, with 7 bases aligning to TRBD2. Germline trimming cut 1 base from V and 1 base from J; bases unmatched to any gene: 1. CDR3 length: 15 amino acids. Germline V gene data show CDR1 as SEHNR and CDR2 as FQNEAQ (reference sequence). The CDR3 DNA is TGTGCCAGCAGCTTAGACGGGGGGTCCTACAATGAGCAGTTCTTC. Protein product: CASSLDGGSYNEQFF. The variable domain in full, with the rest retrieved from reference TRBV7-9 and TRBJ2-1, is DTGVSQNPRHKITKRGQNVTFRCDPISEHNRLYWYRQTLGQGPEFLTYFQNEAQLEKSRLLSDRFSAERPKGSFSTLEIQRTEQGDSAMYLCASSLDGGSYNEQFFGPGTRLTVL.

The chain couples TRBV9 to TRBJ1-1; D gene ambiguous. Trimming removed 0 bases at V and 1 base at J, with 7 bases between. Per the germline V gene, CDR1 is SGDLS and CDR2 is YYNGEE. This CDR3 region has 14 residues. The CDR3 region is CASSVDLRNTEAFF. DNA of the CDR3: TGTGCCAGCAGCGTAGATCTAAGGAACACTGAAGCTTTCTTT.

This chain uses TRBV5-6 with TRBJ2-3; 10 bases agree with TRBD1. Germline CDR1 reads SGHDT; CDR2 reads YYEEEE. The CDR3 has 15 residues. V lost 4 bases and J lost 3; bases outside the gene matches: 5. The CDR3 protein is CASSRDRGMTDTQYF. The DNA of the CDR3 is TGTGCCAGCAGCCGGGACAGGGGCATGACAGATACGCAGTATTTT.

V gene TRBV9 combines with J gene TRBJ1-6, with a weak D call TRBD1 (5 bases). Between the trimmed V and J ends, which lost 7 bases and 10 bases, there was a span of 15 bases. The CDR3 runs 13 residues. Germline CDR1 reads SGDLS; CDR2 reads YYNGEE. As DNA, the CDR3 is TGTGCCAGCCGGAGGGACTCCCTCTCACCCCTCCACTTT. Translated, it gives CASRRDSLSPLHF.

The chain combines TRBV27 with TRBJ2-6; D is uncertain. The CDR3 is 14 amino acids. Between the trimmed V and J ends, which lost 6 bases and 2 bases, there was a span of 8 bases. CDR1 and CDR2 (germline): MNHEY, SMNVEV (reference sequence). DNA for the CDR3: TGTGCCAGCAGGCGAGAGCCTGGGGCCAACGTCCTGACTTTC. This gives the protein CASRREPGANVLTF.